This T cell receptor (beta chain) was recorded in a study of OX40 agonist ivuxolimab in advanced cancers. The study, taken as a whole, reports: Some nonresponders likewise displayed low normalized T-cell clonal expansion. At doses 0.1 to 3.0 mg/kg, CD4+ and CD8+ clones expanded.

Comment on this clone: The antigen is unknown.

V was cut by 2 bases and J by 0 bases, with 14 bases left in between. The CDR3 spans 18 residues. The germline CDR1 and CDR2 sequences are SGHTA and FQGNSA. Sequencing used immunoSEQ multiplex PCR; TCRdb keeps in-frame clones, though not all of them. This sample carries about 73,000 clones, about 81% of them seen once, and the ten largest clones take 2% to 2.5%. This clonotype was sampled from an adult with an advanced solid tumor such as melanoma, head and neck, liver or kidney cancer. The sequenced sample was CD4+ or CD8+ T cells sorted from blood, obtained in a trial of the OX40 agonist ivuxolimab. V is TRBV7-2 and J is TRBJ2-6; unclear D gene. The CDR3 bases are TGTGCCAGCAGCTTAAGACCAGTTATACTCTCTGGGGCCAACGTCCTGACTTTC. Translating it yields CASSLRPVILSGANVLTF. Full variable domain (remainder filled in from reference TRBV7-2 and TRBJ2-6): GAGVSQSPSNKVTEKGKDVELRCDPISGHTALYWYRQSLGQGLEFLIYFQGNSAPDKSGLPSDRFSAERTGGSVSTLTIQRTQQEDSAVYLCASSLRPVILSGANVLTFGAGSRLTVL.